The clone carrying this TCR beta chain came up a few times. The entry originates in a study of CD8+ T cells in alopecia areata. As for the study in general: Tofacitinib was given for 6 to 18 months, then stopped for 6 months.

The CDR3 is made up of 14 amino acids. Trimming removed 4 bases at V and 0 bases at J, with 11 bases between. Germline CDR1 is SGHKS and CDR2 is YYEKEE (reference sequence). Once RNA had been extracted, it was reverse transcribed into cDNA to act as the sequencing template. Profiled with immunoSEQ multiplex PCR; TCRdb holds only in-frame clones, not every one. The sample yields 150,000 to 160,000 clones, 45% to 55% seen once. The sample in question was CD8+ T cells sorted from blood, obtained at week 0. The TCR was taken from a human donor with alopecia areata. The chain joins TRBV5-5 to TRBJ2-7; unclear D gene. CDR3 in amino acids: CASSHGESSYEQYF. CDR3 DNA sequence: TGTGCCAGCAGCCACGGAGAGAGCTCCTACGAGCAGTACTTC.